The subject of this entry is one TCR beta chain. Germline V gives CDR1 MNHEY, CDR2 SMNVEV (reference sequence). Trimming took 5 bases from V and 3 from J, leaving 17 bases between them. This CDR3 spans 16 amino acids. The data are from a study of cytomegalovirus exposure and HLA in healthy donors. The primer mix had 60 Vbeta and 13 Jbeta primers. Profiling relied on immunoSEQ multiplex PCR, and the TCRdb table lists in-frame clones only, not all of them. The sample contains about 150,000 clones, roughly 85% of which appear only once. The chain links TRBV27 to TRBJ2-1, with D perhaps TRBD1 (5 bases). Material: PBMCs. The TCR comes from a man aged 25 to 40 in good health and CMV-seropositive. CDR3 bases: TGTGCCAGCAGTCGACTTCCTCTAAGGGGCTACAATGAGCAGTTCTTC. Amino acid sequence: CASSRLPLRGYNEQFF.